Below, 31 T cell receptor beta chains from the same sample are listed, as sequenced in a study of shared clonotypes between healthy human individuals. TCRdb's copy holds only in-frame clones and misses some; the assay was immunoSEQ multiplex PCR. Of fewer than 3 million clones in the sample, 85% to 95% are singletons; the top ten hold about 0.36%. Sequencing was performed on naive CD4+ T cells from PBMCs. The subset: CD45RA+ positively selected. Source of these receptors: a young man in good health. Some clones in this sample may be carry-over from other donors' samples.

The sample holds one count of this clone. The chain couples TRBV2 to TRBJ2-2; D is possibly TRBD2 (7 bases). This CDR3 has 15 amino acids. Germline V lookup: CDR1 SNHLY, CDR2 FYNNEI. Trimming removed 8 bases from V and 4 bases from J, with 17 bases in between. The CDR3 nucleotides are TGTGCCAGCCGGGAGGTCAGGGGTGGCACCGGGGAGCTGTTTTTT. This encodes CASREVRGGTGELFF.

In DNA form, the CDR3 reads TGTGCCAGCAGACTAATCTCTGGGGCCAACGTCCTGACTTTC. It yields the protein CASRLISGANVLTF. The chain carries TRBV6-5 and TRBJ2-6; D ambiguous. With 6 bases removed from V and 0 bases from J, the gap between germline ends came to 6 bases. CDR1 is MNHEY and CDR2 is SVGAGI in the germline V gene. The CDR3 loop spans 14 amino acids.

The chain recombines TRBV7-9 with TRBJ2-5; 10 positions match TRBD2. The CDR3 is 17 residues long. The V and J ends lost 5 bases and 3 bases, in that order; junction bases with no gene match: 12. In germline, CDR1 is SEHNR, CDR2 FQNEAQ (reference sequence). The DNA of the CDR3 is TGTGCCAGCAGCCCCTATTTTGGGCTAGCGGGAGAAGAGACCCAGTACTTC. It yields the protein CASSPYFGLAGEETQYF.

The CDR3 region has the DNA TGTGCCAGCAGACAGGGGGTCGGCCAGCCCCAGCATTTT. It yields the protein CASRQGVGQPQHF. This chain links TRBV7-2 with TRBJ1-5; 8 bases match TRBD1. Germline V gene sequence: CDR1 SGHTA, CDR2 FQGNSA. Trimming cost V 6 bases and J 7 bases; bases outside gene matches: 5. The CDR3 runs 13 residues.

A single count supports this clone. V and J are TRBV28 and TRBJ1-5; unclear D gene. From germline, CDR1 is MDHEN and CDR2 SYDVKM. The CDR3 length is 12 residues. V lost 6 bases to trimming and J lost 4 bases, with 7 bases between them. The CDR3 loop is CASRVTNQPQHF. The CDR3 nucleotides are TGTGCCAGCAGGGTAACGAATCAGCCCCAGCATTTT.

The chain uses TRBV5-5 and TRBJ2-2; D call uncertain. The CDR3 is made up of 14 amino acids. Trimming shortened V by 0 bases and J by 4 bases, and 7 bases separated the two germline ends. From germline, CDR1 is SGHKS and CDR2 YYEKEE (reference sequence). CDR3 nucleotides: TGTGCCAGCAGCTTGGTACTCAGCACCGGGGAGCTGTTTTTT. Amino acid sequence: CASSLVLSTGELFF.

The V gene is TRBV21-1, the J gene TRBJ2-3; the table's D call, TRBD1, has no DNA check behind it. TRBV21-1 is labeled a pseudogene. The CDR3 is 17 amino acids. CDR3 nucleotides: TGTGCCAGCATCACCCTGAGAGGGGGACCCCACACAGATACGCAGTATTTT. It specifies CASITLRGGPHTDTQYF.

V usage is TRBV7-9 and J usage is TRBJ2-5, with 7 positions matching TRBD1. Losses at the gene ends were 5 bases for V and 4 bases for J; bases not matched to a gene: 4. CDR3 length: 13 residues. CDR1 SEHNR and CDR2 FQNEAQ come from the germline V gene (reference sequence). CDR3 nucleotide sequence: TGTGCCAGCAGCCCGGGACAGTCAGAGACCCAGTACTTC. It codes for CASSPGQSETQYF.

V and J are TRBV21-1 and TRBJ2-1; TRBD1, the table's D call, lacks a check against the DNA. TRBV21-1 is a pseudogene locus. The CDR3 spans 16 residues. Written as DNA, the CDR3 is TGTGCCAGCATCCCAACTCTTGGGGGCCTTAGGAATGAGCAGTTCTTC. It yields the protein CASIPTLGGLRNEQFF.

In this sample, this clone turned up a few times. CDR3 nucleotide sequence: TGTGCCAGCCTCCCCTGGGGAAGGGACCGCAATCAGCCCCAGCATTTT. Its translation is CASLPWGRDRNQPQHF. The chain joins TRBV19 to TRBJ1-5, with TRBD1 as a possible D gene (5 bases). Trimming took off 9 bases at V and 2 bases at J, with 20 bases between the two ends. The germline V gene has CDR1 LNHDA and CDR2 SQIVND (reference sequence). The CDR3 extends over 16 amino acids.

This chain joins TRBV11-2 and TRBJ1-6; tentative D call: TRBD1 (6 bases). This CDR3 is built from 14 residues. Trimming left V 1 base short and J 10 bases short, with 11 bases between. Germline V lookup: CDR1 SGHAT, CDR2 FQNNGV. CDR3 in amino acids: CASSLVGGESPLHF. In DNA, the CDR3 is TGTGCCAGCAGCTTAGTGGGGGGCGAATCACCCCTCCACTTT. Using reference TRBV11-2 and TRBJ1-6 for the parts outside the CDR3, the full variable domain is EAGVAQSPRYKIIEKRQSVAFWCNPISGHATLYWYQQILGQGPKLLIQFQNNGVVDDSQLPKDRFSAERLKGVDSTLKIQPAKLEDSAVYLCASSLVGGESPLHFGNGTRLTVT.

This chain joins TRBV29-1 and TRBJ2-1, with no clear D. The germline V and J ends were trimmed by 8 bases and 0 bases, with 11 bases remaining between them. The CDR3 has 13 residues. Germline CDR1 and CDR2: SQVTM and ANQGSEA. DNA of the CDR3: TGCAGCTACGACATAAGCTCCTACAATGAGCAGTTCTTC. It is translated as CSYDISSYNEQFF.

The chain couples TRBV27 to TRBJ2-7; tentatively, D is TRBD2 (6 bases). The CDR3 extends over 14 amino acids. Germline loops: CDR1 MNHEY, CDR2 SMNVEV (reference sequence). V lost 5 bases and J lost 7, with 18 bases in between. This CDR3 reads CASSPIPYGREQYF. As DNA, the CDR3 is TGTGCCAGCAGTCCCATTCCCTATGGGAGGGAGCAGTACTTC.

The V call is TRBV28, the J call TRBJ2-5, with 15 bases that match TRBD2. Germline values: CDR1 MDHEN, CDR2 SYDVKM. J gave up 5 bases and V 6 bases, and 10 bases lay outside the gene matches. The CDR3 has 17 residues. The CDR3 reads CASSTPGTSGRSETQYF. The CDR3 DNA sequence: TGTGCCAGCAGCACCCCAGGGACTAGCGGGAGGTCGGAGACCCAGTACTTC. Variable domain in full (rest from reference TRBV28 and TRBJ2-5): DVKVTQSSRYLVKRTGEKVFLECVQDMDHENMFWYRQDPGLGLRLIYFSYDVKMKEKGDIPEGYSVSREKKERFSLILESASTNQTSMYLCASSTPGTSGRSETQYFGPGTRLLVL.

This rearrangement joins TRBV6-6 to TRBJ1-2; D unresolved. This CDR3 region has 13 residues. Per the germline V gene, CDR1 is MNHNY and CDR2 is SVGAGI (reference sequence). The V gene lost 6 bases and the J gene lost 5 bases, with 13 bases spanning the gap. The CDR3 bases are TGTGCCAGCAGCGATCCCGGGGTATATGGCTACACCTTC. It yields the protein CASSDPGVYGYTF.

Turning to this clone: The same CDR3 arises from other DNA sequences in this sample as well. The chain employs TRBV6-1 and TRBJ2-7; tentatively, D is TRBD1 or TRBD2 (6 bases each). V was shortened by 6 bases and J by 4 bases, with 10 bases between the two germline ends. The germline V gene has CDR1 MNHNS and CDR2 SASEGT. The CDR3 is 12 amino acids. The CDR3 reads CASRGGGYEQYF. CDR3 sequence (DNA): TGTGCCAGCAGAGGAGGGGGATACGAGCAGTACTTC.

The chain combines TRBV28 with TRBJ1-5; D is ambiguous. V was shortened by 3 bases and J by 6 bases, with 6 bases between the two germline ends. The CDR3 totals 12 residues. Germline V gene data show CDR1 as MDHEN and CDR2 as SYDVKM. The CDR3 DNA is TGTGCCAGCAGTTTTTTTTCTCAGCCCCAGCATTTT. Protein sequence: CASSFFSQPQHF.

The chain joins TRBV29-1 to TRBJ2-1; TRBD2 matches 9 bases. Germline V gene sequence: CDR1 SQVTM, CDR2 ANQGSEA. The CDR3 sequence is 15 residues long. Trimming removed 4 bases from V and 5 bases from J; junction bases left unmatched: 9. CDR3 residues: CSVGRRLADHNEQFF. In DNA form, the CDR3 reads TGCAGCGTTGGGCGGCGACTAGCGGACCACAATGAGCAGTTCTTC.

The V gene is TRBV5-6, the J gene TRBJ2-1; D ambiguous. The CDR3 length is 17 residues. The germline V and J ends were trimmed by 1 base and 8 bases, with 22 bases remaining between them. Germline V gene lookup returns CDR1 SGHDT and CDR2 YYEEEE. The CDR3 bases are TGTGCCAGCAGCTTGCCCGGATCAAACTCATTTTACGATGAGCAGTTCTTC. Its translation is CASSLPGSNSFYDEQFF.

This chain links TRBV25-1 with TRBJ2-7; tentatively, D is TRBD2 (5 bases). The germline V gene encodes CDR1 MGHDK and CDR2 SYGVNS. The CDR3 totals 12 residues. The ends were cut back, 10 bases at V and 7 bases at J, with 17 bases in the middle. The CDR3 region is CATRTPVGEQYF. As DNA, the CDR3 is TGTGCCACCCGGACTCCGGTAGGGGAGCAGTACTTC.

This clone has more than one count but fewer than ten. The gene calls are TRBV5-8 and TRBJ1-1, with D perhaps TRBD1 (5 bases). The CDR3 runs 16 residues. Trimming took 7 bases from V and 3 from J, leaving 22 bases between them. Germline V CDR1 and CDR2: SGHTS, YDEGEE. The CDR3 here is CASRVTQGLGHTEAFF. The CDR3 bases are TGTGCCAGCCGCGTAACCCAGGGCCTTGGGCACACTGAAGCTTTCTTT.

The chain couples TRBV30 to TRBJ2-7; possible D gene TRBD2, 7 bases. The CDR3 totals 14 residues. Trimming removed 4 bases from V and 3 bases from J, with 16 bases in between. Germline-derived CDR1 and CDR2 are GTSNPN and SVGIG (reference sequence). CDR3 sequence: CAWTLPGGGYEQYF. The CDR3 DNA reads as TGTGCCTGGACCCTCCCGGGGGGCGGCTACGAGCAGTACTTC.

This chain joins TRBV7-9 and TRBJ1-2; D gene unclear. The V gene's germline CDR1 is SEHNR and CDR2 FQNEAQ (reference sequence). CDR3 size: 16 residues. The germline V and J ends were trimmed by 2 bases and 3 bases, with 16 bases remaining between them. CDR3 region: CASSLNLGREYYGYTF. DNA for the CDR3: TGTGCCAGCAGCTTAAATCTTGGGCGGGAGTACTATGGCTACACCTTC.

CDR3 sequence reads: CASSNLAGSQYNEQFF. For the CDR3, the DNA is TGTGCCAGCAGCAACCTAGCGGGATCCCAATACAATGAGCAGTTCTTC. This sequence joins TRBV5-4 and TRBJ2-1, with 9 positions matching TRBD2. This CDR3 contains 16 residues. Germline V gives CDR1 SGHNT, CDR2 YYREEE (reference sequence). Trimming removed 4 bases from V and 4 bases from J; junction bases left unmatched: 9.

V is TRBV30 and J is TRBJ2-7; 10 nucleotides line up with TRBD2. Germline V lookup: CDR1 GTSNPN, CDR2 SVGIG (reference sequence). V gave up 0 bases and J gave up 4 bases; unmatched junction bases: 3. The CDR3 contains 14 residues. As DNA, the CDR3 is TGTGCCTGGAGTGTGTCTAGCGGGAGATACGAGCAGTACTTC. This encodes CAWSVSSGRYEQYF.

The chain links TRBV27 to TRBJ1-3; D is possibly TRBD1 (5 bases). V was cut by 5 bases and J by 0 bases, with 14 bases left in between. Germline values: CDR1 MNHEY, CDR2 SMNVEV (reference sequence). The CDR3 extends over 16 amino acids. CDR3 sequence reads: CASSRGGWYSGNTIYF. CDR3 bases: TGTGCCAGCAGTCGCGGGGGGTGGTACTCTGGAAACACCATATATTTT.

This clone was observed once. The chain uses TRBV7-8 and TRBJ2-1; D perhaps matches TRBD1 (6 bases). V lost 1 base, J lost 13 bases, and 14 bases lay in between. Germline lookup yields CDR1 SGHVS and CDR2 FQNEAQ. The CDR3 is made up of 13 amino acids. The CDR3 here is CASSLGGADSQFF. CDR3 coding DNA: TGTGCCAGCAGCTTAGGTGGGGCGGACAGCCAGTTCTTC.

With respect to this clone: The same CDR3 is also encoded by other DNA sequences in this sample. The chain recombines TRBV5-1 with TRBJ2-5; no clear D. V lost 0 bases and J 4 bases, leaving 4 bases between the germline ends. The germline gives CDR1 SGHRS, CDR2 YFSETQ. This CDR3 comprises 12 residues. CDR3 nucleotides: TGCGCCAGCAGCTTGGCGAGAGAGACCCAGTACTTC. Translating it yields CASSLARETQYF.

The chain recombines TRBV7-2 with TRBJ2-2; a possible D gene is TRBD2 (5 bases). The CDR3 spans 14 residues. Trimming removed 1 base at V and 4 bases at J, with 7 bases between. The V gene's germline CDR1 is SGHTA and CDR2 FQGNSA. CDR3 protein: CASSLGAGTGELFF. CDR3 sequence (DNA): TGTGCCAGCAGCTTAGGGGCGGGCACCGGGGAGCTGTTTTTT.

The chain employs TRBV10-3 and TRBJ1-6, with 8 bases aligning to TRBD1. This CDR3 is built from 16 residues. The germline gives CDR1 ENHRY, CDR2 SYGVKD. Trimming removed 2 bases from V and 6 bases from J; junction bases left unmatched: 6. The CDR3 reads CAISERTGGANSPLHF. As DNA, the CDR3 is TGTGCCATCAGTGAGCGTACAGGGGGTGCTAATTCACCCCTCCACTTT.

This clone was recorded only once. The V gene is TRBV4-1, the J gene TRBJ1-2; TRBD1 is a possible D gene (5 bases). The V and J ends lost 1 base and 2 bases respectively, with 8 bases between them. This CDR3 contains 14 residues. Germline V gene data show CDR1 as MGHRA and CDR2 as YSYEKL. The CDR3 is CASSQGRVNYGYTF. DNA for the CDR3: TGCGCCAGCAGCCAAGGCAGGGTCAACTATGGCTACACCTTC.